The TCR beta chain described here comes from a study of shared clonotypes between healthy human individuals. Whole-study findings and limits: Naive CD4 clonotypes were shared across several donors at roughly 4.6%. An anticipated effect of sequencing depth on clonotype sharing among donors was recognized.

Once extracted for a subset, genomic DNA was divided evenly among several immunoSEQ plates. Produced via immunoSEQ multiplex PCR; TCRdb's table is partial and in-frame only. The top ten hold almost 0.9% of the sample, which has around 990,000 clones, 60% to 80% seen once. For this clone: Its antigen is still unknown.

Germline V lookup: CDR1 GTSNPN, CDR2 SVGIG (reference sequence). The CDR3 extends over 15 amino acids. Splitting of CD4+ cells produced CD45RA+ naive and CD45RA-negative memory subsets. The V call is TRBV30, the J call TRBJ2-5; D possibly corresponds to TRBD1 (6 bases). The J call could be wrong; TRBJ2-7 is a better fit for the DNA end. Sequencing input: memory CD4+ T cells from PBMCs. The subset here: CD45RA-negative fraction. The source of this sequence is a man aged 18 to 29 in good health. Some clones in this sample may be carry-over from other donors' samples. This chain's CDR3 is CAWNLPRGASYEQYF. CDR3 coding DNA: TGTGCCTGGAATCTCCCCAGGGGCGCCTCCTACGAGCAGTACTTC.